The 28 T cell receptor beta chains in this list originate from one sample, sequenced in a study of T cells after somatic rescue of genetic block (TCRdb year 2020). Receptors were amplified or captured by the immunoSEQ multiplex PCR assay. TCRdb mirrors the immuneACCESS table, restricted to in-frame sequences. Some clones are absent from its copies; in checked studies, under half trace to an unresolved V gene, and the reason for the others is unknown. Here the sample has around 67,000 clones; about 92% occur a single time. In total, the top ten clones hold under 4% of the sample. Sequenced sample: peripheral blood mononuclear cells (PBMCs). These receptors were taken from a man aged 35 to 55.

This clone has more than one count but fewer than ten. The chain employs TRBV6-1 and TRBJ1-2; D not certain. The V and J ends lost 6 bases and 2 bases respectively, with 7 bases between them. The CDR3 is 12 residues long. The V gene's germline CDR1 is MNHNS and CDR2 SASEGT. This CDR3 reads CASSFRNYGYTF. Written as DNA, the CDR3 is TGTGCCAGCAGCTTCAGAAACTATGGCTACACCTTC.

The chain links TRBV19 to TRBJ2-1, with no clear D. Trimming took off 7 bases at V and 5 bases at J, with 18 bases between the two ends. The CDR3 totals 15 residues. CDR1 and CDR2 from the germline V gene are LNHDA and SQIVND (reference sequence). Here the CDR3 reads CASTYRWANDNEQFF. CDR3 DNA sequence: TGTGCCAGTACCTATAGGTGGGCAAACGACAATGAGCAGTTCTTC.

The chain combines TRBV28 with TRBJ2-7; TRBD2 might be the D (6 bases). This CDR3 has 14 amino acids. Trimming cost V 4 bases and J 5 bases, with 15 bases left between them. Germline CDR1 and CDR2: MDHEN and SYDVKM. The CDR3 DNA is TGTGCCAGCAGTTCAGGGACTGTAACCCACGAGCAGTACTTC. Residues: CASSSGTVTHEQYF. The full variable domain, in which reference TRBV28 and TRBJ2-7 provide the parts outside the CDR3, is DVKVTQSSRYLVKRTGEKVFLECVQDMDHENMFWYRQDPGLGLRLIYFSYDVKMKEKGDIPEGYSVSREKKERFSLILESASTNQTSMYLCASSSGTVTHEQYFGPGTRLTVT.

The chain employs TRBV7-2 and TRBJ2-5; TRBD2 aligns across 10 bases. V shed 1 base, J shed 5 bases, and the junction held 4 bases outside the gene matches. Germline lookup yields CDR1 SGHTA and CDR2 FQGNSA. The CDR3 sequence is 15 residues long. The CDR3 spells CASSLEGSGRETQYF. The CDR3 nucleotides are TGTGCCAGCAGCTTAGAGGGTAGCGGGAGGGAGACCCAGTACTTC. Looking up the rest from reference TRBV7-2 and TRBJ2-5 gives the full variable domain: GAGVSQSPSNKVTEKGKDVELRCDPISGHTALYWYRQSLGQGLEFLIYFQGNSAPDKSGLPSDRFSAERTGGSVSTLTIQRTQQEDSAVYLCASSLEGSGRETQYFGPGTRLLVL.

The CDR3 is CASSLGVGKGDTQYF. CDR3 nucleotide sequence: TGTGCCAGCAGCTTAGGGGTCGGAAAGGGGGATACGCAGTATTTT. The V and J genes are TRBV7-9 and TRBJ2-3; a possible D gene is TRBD1 (5 bases). Germline assignment: CDR1 SEHNR and CDR2 FQNEAQ (reference sequence). Trimming stripped 1 base from V and 6 bases from J, with 14 bases between. The CDR3 sequence is 15 residues long.

The CDR3 is CASSLAGRRETQYF. The DNA of the CDR3 is TGTGCCAGCAGCTTGGCAGGGAGAAGGGAGACCCAGTACTTC. The V and J genes are TRBV28 and TRBJ2-5, with D possibly called TRBD1 or TRBD2 (5 bases each). This CDR3 region has 14 residues. Trimming pared 6 bases from V and 5 bases from J, leaving 16 bases between. Germline lookup yields CDR1 MDHEN and CDR2 SYDVKM.

The V gene is TRBV9, the J gene TRBJ2-5; 7 bases agree with TRBD1. Trimming at V came to 4 bases and at J to 5 bases, leaving 17 bases not matched to a gene. Germline-derived CDR1 and CDR2 are SGDLS and YYNGEE. The CDR3 runs to 17 residues. The CDR3 region is CASSPGQVFARQETQYF. Here the CDR3 DNA reads TGTGCCAGCAGCCCAGGACAGGTTTTCGCCCGGCAGGAGACCCAGTACTTC.

The V call is TRBV11-2, the J call TRBJ1-4, with 7 nucleotides matching TRBD1. The junction had 4 bases not matched to a gene; V was cut back by 0 bases and J by 6 bases. The CDR3 is made up of 15 amino acids. The germline CDR1 and CDR2 sequences are SGHAT and FQNNGV. CDR3 sequence: CASSLEGRGYEKLFF. Written as DNA, the CDR3 is TGTGCCAGCAGCTTAGAGGGCAGGGGGTATGAAAAACTGTTTTTT.

The J gene is TRBJ2-6, the V gene TRBV14, with no clear D. Germline CDR1 is SGHDN and CDR2 is FVKESK. CDR3 length: 14 residues. V was shortened by 3 bases and J by 3 bases, with 6 bases between the two germline ends. CDR3 coding DNA: TGTGCCAGCAGCCAGCTCAGTGGGGCCAACGTCCTGACTTTC. Its protein product is CASSQLSGANVLTF.

Only one count was recorded for this clone. V is TRBV15 and J is TRBJ2-1, with D perhaps TRBD2 (5 bases). The CDR3 sequence is 17 residues long. Germline V gene data show CDR1 as LNHNV and CDR2 as YYDKDF (reference sequence). V lost 1 base, J lost 0 bases, and 13 bases lay in between. In DNA form, the CDR3 reads TGTGCCACCAGCAGAGGGCCAGTGGGGAGCTCCTACAATGAGCAGTTCTTC. It yields the protein CATSRGPVGSSYNEQFF.

This chain connects TRBV7-2 to TRBJ1-4; no clear D gene. V lost 6 bases, J lost 7 bases, and 12 bases lay in between. Germline CDR1 is SGHTA and CDR2 is FQGNSA. The CDR3 contains 13 residues. The CDR3 loop is CASRTSGGEKLFF. The CDR3, as DNA: TGTGCCAGCAGAACCTCGGGCGGTGAAAAACTGTTTTTT.

This rearrangement joins TRBV6-5 to TRBJ2-7, with TRBD2 identical over 10 bases. J gave up 3 bases and V 7 bases, and 9 bases lay outside the gene matches. The germline V gene has CDR1 MNHEY and CDR2 SVGAGI. This CDR3 is built from 15 residues. The CDR3 DNA sequence: TGTGCCAGCAACCAAAATAGCGGGGGGAACTACGAGCAGTACTTC. It translates to CASNQNSGGNYEQYF.

The rearrangement links TRBV7-3 to TRBJ2-1; 11 nucleotides agree with TRBD2. Trimming cost V 5 bases and J 6 bases; bases outside gene matches: 6. The CDR3 runs 15 residues. Germline V gene lookup returns CDR1 SGHTA and CDR2 FQGTGA. CDR3: CASSILAGVGNEQFF. For the CDR3, the DNA is TGTGCCAGCAGCATACTAGCGGGGGTAGGCAATGAGCAGTTCTTC.

The rearrangement links TRBV28 to TRBJ2-5; no firm D call. Germline V gene data show CDR1 as MDHEN and CDR2 as SYDVKM. The CDR3 consists of 12 residues. V lost 2 bases and J 2 bases, leaving 3 bases between the germline ends. CDR3 region: CASSLVQETQYF. The CDR3 bases are TGTGCCAGCAGTTTAGTGCAAGAGACCCAGTACTTC.

V usage is TRBV15 and J usage is TRBJ1-1; 7 positions match TRBD1. This CDR3 comprises 14 residues. CDR1 is LNHNV, CDR2 YYDKDF, per germline (reference sequence). V dropped 4 bases and J dropped 4; count of bases not matched to a gene: 6. The CDR3 loop reads CATSKRSGGTEAFF. In DNA, the CDR3 is TGTGCCACCAGCAAGAGATCAGGGGGCACTGAAGCTTTCTTT.

This rearrangement joins TRBV2 to TRBJ1-2; 7 nucleotides align to TRBD1. The CDR3 totals 15 residues. Looked up from germline, CDR1 is SNHLY and CDR2 is FYNNEI. V was pared by 2 bases and J by 8 bases, with 11 bases of the junction left unmatched. The CDR3 protein is CASSEWAGGVEGYTF. As DNA, the CDR3 is TGTGCCAGCAGTGAATGGGCAGGGGGGGTGGAAGGCTACACCTTC.

The V gene is TRBV2, the J gene TRBJ1-1; D perhaps matches TRBD1 (5 bases). The CDR3 contains 14 residues. Germline CDR1 SNHLY, CDR2 FYNNEI. Trimming took 4 bases from V and 2 from J, leaving 11 bases between them. The CDR3 protein is CASSVGTGNTEAFF. The DNA for the CDR3 is TGTGCCAGCAGTGTAGGGACGGGTAACACTGAAGCTTTCTTT.

V gene TRBV29-1 combines with J gene TRBJ2-5; 8 bases line up with TRBD2. This CDR3 spans 13 amino acids. J lost 4 bases, V lost 1 base, and 2 bases had no gene match. Germline CDR1 is SQVTM and CDR2 is ANQGSEA. As DNA, the CDR3 is TGCAGCGTTGAAGGCGGGGGGTCAGAGACCCAGTACTTC. It translates to CSVEGGGSETQYF. Drawing the rest from reference TRBV29-1 and TRBJ2-5, the complete variable domain is SAVISQKPSRDICQRGTSLTIQCQVDSQVTMMFWYRQQPGQSLTLIATANQGSEATYESGFVIDKFPISRPNLTFSTLTVSNMSPEDSSIYLCSVEGGGSETQYFGPGTRLLVL.

The gene calls are TRBV9 and TRBJ2-3, with TRBD2 identical over 7 bases. The CDR3 extends over 16 amino acids. V trimming: 4 bases; J trimming: 1 base; junction bases outside the gene matches: 9. Germline-derived CDR1 and CDR2 are SGDLS and YYNGEE. The CDR3 spells CASSRSGAGGTDTQYF. The CDR3 bases are TGTGCCAGCAGCCGGAGTGGGGCGGGAGGCACAGATACGCAGTATTTT. Full variable domain (rest looked up from reference TRBV9 and TRBJ2-3): DSGVTQTPKHLITATGQRVTLRCSPRSGDLSVYWYQQSLDQGLQFLIQYYNGEERAKGNILERFSAQQFPDLHSELNLSSLELGDSALYFCASSRSGAGGTDTQYFGPGTRLTVL.

The chain links TRBV18 to TRBJ1-3; no clear D. CDR1 and CDR2 (germline): KGHSH, LQKENI. The length of the CDR3 is 13 residues. Trimming removed 6 bases from V and 0 bases from J, with 6 bases in between. CDR3 protein: CASSDTSGNTIYF. In DNA form, the CDR3 reads TGTGCCAGCTCTGACACCTCTGGAAACACCATATATTTT.

This clone was recorded once. The V gene is TRBV7-9, the J gene TRBJ2-7; the D gene is possibly TRBD1 (6 bases). Germline V CDR1 and CDR2: SEHNR, FQNEAQ (reference sequence). The CDR3 spans 15 residues. V gave up 4 bases and J gave up 0 bases, with 13 bases separating them. The CDR3 nucleotides read TGTGCCAGCAGCTCAACGACAGGAGGCTCCTACGAGCAGTACTTC. Its protein product is CASSSTTGGSYEQYF.

The rearrangement joins TRBV6-5 to TRBJ1-3; no clear D gene. V was cut by 5 bases and J by 2 bases, with 10 bases left in between. CDR3 length: 14 amino acids. The germline V gene has CDR1 MNHEY and CDR2 SVGAGI. As DNA, the CDR3 is TGTGCCAGCAGTAGGGCTAGGGCTGGAAACACCATATATTTT. It is translated as CASSRARAGNTIYF.

With regard to this clone: A read error may account for a junction end that differs from germline. Other nucleotide sequences from this sample produce the same CDR3. V and J are TRBV7-8 and TRBJ1-5, with 8 bases identical to TRBD1. CDR1 is SGHVS and CDR2 is FQNEAQ in the germline V gene. This CDR3 contains 15 residues. CDR3 sequence: CASRRDRGSNQPQHF. CDR3 nucleotide sequence: TGTGCCAGCAGACGAGACAGGGGAAGCAATCAACCCCAGCATTTT. The whole variable domain, remainder taken from reference TRBV7-8 and TRBJ1-5, is GAGVSQSPRYKVAKRGQDVALRCDPISGHVSLFWYQQALGQGPEFLTYFQNEAQLDKSGLPSDRFFAERPEGSVSTLKIQRTQQEDSAVYLCASRRDRGSNQPQHFGDGTRLSIL.

The chain uses TRBV7-9 and TRBJ2-2; D gene uncertain. The ends were cut back, 2 bases at V and 7 bases at J, with 5 bases in the middle. The germline gives CDR1 SEHNR, CDR2 FQNEAQ (reference sequence). The CDR3 runs 12 residues. The CDR3 region is CASSLNVGELFF. CDR3 in DNA: TGTGCCAGCAGCTTAAACGTCGGGGAGCTGTTTTTT.

The chain couples TRBV6-5 to TRBJ1-2; D is undetermined. V dropped 9 bases and J dropped 3 bases, with 14 bases sitting between them. Germline CDR1 is MNHEY and CDR2 is SVGAGI. The CDR3 totals 13 residues. CDR3 in amino acids: CASSLTAHYGYTF. The CDR3 nucleotides read TGTGCCAGTTCCCTGACGGCCCACTATGGCTACACCTTC.

The chain uses TRBV11-2 and TRBJ2-6; 9 bases are a match to TRBD1. Germline loops: CDR1 SGHAT, CDR2 FQNNGV. The length of the CDR3 is 19 residues. Germline trimming cut 4 bases from V and 4 bases from J; bases unmatched to any gene: 14. CDR3 bases: TGTGCCAGCAGCTCCATCCGGGACAGGGCCGCAGGGGGGGCCAACGTCCTGACTTTC. This sequence encodes CASSSIRDRAAGGANVLTF.

This chain joins TRBV29-1 and TRBJ2-7, with D perhaps TRBD2 (5 bases). V dropped 6 bases and J dropped 3 bases, with 18 bases sitting between them. The CDR3 has 14 amino acids. Germline loops: CDR1 SQVTM, CDR2 ANQGSEA. DNA of the CDR3: TGCAGCGTGATGAGGGTCGGATCTGGCTACGAGCAGTACTTC. As protein: CSVMRVGSGYEQYF.

The J gene is TRBJ1-4, the V gene TRBV6-5; TRBD1 matches 7 bases. V lost 4 bases to trimming and J lost 7 bases; unmatched junction nucleotides: 9. Germline CDR1 is MNHEY and CDR2 is SVGAGI. CDR3 size: 15 residues. The CDR3 here is CASSFRQGWGEKLFF. For the CDR3, the DNA is TGTGCCAGCAGTTTCAGACAGGGTTGGGGTGAAAAACTGTTTTTT.